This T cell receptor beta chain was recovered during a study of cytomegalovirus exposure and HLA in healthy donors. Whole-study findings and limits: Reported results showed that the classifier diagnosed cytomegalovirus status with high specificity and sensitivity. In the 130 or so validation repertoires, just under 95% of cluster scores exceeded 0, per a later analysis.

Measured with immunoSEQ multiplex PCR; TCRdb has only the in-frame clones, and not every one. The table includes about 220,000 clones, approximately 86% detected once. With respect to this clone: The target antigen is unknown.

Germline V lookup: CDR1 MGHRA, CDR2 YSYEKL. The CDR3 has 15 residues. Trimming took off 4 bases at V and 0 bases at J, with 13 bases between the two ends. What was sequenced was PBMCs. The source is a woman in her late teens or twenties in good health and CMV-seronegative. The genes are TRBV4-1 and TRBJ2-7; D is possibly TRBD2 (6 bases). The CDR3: CASSLRDGHSYEQYF. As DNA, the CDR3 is TGCGCCAGCAGCCTGCGGGACGGCCACTCCTACGAGCAGTACTTC.